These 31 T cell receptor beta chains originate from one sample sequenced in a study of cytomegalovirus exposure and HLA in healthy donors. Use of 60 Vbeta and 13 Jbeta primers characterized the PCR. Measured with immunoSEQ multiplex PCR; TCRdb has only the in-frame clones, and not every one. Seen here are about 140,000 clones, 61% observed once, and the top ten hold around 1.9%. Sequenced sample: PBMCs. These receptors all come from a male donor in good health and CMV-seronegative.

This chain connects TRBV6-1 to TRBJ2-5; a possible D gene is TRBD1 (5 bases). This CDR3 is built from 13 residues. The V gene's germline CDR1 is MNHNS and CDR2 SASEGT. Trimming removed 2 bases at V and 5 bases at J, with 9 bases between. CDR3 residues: CASSESRGETQYF. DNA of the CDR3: TGTGCCAGCAGTGAATCAAGGGGCGAGACCCAGTACTTC.

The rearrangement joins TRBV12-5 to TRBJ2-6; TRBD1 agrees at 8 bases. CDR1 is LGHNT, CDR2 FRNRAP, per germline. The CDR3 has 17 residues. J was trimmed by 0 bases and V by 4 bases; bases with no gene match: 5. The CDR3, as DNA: TGTGCTAGTGGTTGGGGGACAGGTCACTCTGGGGCCAACGTCCTGACTTTC. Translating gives CASGWGTGHSGANVLTF.

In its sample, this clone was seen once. CDR3 DNA: TGTGCCAGCAGCGCCCAGGGTTTACTAATCCCGAACACTGAAGCTTTCTTT. As protein: CASSAQGLLIPNTEAFF. The rearrangement joins TRBV9 to TRBJ1-1; maybe TRBD1 (5 bases). Looked up from germline, CDR1 is SGDLS and CDR2 is YYNGEE. The CDR3 is 17 residues long. V lost 3 bases and J lost 1, with 19 bases in between.

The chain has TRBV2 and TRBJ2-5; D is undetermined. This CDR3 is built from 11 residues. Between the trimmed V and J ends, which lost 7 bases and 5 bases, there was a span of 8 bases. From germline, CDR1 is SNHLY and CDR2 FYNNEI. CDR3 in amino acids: CASKPEETQYF. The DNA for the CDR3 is TGTGCCAGCAAGCCGGAGGAGACCCAGTACTTC.

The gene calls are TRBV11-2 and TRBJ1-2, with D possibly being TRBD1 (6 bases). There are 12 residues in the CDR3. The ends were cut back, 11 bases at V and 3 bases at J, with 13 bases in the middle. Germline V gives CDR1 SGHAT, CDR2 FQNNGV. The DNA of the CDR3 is TGTGCCTCGGCGGGGGCAGACTATGGCTACACCTTC. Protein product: CASAGADYGYTF.

The CDR3 coding sequence is TGTGCCTGGAGGGTCGGTGCCGCCGATGAGCAGTTCTTC. Its translation is CAWRVGAADEQFF. The rearrangement joins TRBV30 to TRBJ2-1; D unclear. The CDR3 loop spans 13 amino acids. Germline V lookup: CDR1 GTSNPN, CDR2 SVGIG (reference sequence). Trimming stripped 3 bases from V and 8 bases from J, with 14 bases between.

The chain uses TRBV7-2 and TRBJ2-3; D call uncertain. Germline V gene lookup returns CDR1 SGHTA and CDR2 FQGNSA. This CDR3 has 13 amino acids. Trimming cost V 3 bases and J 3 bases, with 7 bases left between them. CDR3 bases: TGTGCCAGCAGCTTTAGTAGTACAGATACGCAGTATTTT. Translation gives CASSFSSTDTQYF. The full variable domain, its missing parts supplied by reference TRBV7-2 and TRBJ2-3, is GAGVSQSPSNKVTEKGKDVELRCDPISGHTALYWYRQSLGQGLEFLIYFQGNSAPDKSGLPSDRFSAERTGGSVSTLTIQRTQQEDSAVYLCASSFSSTDTQYFGPGTRLTVL.

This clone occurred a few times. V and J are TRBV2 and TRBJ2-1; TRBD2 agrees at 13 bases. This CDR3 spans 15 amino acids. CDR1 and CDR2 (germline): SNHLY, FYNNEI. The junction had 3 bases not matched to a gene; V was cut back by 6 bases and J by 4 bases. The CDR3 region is CASRGLAGNYNEQFF. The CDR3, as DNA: TGTGCCAGCAGGGGACTAGCGGGGAATTACAATGAGCAGTTCTTC.

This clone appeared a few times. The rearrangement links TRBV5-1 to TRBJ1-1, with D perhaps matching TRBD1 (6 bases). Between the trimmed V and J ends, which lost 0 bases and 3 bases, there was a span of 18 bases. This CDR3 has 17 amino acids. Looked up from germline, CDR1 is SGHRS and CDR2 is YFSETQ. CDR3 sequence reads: CASSLGQGISGYTEAFF. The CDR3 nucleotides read TGCGCCAGCAGCTTGGGCCAGGGGATATCAGGTTACACTGAAGCTTTCTTT.

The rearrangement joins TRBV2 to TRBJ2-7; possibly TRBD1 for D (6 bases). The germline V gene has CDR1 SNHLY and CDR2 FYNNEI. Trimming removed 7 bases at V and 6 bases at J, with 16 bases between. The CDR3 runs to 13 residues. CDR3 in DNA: TGTGCCAGCACAGGCCAGGGGAAAGGCGAGCAGTACTTC. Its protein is CASTGQGKGEQYF.

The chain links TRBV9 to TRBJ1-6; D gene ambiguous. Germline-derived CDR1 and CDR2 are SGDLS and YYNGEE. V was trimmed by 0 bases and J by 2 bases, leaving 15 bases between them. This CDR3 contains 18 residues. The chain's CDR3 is CASSVGMREGPYNSPLHF. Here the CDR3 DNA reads TGTGCCAGCAGCGTAGGCATGCGGGAGGGTCCCTATAATTCACCCCTCCACTTT.

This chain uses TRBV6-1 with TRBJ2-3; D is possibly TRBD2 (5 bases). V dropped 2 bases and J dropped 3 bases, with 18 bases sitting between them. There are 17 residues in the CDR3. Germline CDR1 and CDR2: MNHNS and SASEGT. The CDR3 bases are TGTGCCAGCAGTGAACACATCGGGGTTGGACTTACAGATACGCAGTATTTT. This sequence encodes CASSEHIGVGLTDTQYF.

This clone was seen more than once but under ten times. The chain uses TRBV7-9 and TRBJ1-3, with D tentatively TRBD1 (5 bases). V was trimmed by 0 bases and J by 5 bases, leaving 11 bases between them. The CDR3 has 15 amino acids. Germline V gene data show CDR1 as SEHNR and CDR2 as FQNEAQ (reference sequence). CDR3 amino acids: CASSLALGARNTIYF. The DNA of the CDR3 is TGTGCCAGCAGCTTAGCGCTAGGGGCAAGAAACACCATATATTTT.

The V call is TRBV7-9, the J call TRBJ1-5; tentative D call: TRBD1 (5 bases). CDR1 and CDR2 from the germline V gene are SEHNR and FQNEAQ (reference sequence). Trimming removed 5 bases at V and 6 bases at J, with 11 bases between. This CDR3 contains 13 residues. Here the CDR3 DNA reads TGTGCCAGCAGCCCCAGCGGGGGTCAGCCCCAGCATTTT. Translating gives CASSPSGGQPQHF.

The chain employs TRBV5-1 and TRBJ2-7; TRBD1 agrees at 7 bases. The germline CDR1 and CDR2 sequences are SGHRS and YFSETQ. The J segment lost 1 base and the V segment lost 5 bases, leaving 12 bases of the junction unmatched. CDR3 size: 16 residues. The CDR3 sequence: CASSSLPGTVSYEQYF. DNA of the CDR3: TGCGCCAGCAGTTCACTCCCCGGGACAGTATCCTACGAGCAGTACTTC.

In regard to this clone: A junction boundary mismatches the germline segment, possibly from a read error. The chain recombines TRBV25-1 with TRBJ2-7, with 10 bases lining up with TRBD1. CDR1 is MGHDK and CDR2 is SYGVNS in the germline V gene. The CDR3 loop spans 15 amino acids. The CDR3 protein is CPSSGPGQGTYEQYF. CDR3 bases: TGTCCCAGCAGTGGCCCGGGACAGGGGACCTACGAGCAGTACTTC.

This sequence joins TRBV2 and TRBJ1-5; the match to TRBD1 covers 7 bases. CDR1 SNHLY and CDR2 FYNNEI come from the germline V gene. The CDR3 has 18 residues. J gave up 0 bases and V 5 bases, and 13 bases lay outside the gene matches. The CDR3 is CASSFGQDFLYSNQPQHF. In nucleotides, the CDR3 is TGTGCCAGCAGTTTTGGACAGGACTTTCTTTATAGCAATCAGCCCCAGCATTTT.

CDR3 region: CASSFGTGEYGYTF. CDR3 DNA: TGTGCCAGCAGCTTTGGGACAGGGGAATATGGCTACACCTTC. This chain connects TRBV5-6 to TRBJ1-2; TRBD1 aligns across 10 bases. Germline V CDR1 and CDR2: SGHDT, YYEEEE. Losses at the gene ends were 2 bases for V and 5 bases for J; bases not matched to a gene: 3. The CDR3 consists of 14 residues.

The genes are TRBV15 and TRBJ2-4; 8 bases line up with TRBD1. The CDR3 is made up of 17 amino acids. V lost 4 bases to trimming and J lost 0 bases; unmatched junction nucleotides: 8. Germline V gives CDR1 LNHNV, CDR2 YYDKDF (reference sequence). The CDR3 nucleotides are TGTGCCACCAGCAAGACAGGGGAAGCGCTAGCCAAAAACATTCAGTACTTC. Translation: CATSKTGEALAKNIQYF.

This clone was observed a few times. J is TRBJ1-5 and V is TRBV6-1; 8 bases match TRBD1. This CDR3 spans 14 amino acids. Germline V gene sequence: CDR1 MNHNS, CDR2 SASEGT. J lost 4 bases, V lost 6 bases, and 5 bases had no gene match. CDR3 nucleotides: TGTGCCAGCAGAACGACAGGGGTTAATCAGCCCCAGCATTTT. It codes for CASRTTGVNQPQHF.

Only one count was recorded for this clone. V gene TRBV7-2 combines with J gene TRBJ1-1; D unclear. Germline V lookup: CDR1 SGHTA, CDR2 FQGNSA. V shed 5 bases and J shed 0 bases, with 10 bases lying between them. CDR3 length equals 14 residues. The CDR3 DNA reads TGTGCCAGCAGCGGCGGGCCCTTGAACACTGAAGCTTTCTTT. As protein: CASSGGPLNTEAFF.

The CDR3 nucleotides read TGTGCCAGCAGTGAAGTTAGCAGGGTAATAGGAAACACTGAAGCTTTCTTT. Its translation: CASSEVSRVIGNTEAFF. The V and J genes are TRBV6-1 and TRBJ1-1, with a tentative D call TRBD1 (5 bases). The CDR3 runs 17 residues. Trimming took off 1 base at V and 2 bases at J, with 17 bases between the two ends. Germline loops: CDR1 MNHNS, CDR2 SASEGT.

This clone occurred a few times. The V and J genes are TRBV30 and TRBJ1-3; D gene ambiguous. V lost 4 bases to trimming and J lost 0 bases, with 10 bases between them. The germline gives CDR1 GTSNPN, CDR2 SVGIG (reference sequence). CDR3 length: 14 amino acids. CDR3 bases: TGTGCCTGGAAGTCGGGGAGCTCTGGAAACACCATATATTTT. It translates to CAWKSGSSGNTIYF.

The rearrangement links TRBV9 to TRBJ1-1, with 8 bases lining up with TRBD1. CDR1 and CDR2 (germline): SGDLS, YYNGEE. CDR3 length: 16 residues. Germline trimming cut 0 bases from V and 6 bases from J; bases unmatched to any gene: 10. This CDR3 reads CASSVGTGTTSSEAFF. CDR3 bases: TGTGCCAGCAGCGTAGGGACAGGGACGACGAGTTCTGAAGCTTTCTTT.

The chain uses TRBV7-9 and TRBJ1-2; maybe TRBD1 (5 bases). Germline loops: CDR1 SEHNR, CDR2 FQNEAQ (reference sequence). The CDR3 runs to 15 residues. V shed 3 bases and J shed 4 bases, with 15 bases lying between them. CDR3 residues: CASSLRGGTIYGYTF. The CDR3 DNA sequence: TGTGCCAGCAGCTTGCGGGGGGGAACGATCTATGGCTACACCTTC.

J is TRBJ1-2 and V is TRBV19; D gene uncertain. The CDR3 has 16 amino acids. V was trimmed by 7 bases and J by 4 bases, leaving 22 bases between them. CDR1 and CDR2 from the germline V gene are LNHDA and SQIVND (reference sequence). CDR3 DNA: TGTGCCAGTAAATATAGGTCGCGGGGTCGATCCTATGGCTACACCTTC. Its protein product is CASKYRSRGRSYGYTF. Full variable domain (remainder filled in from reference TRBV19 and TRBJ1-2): DGGITQSPKYLFRKEGQNVTLSCEQNLNHDAMYWYRQDPGQGLRLIYYSQIVNDFQKGDIAEGYSVSREKKESFPLTVTSAQKNPTAFYLCASKYRSRGRSYGYTFGSGTRLTVV.

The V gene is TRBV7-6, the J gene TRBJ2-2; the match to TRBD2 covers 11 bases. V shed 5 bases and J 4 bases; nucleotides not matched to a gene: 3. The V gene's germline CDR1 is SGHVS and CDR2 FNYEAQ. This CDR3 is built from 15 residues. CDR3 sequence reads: CASSELAGATGELFF. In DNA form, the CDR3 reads TGTGCCAGCAGCGAACTAGCGGGGGCCACCGGGGAGCTGTTTTTT.

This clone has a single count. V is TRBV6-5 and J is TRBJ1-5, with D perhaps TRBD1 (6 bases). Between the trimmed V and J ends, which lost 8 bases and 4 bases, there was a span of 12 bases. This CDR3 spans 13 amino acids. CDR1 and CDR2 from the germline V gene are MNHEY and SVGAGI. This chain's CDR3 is CASRQGLNQPQHF. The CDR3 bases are TGTGCCAGCCGGCAGGGGCTAAATCAGCCCCAGCATTTT.

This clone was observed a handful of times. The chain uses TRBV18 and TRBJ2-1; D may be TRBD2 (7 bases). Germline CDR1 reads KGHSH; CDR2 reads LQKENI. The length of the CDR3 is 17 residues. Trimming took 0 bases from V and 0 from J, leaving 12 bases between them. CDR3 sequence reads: CASSPPGGASSYNEQFF. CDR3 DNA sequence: TGTGCCAGCTCACCACCGGGGGGGGCTAGCTCCTACAATGAGCAGTTCTTC.

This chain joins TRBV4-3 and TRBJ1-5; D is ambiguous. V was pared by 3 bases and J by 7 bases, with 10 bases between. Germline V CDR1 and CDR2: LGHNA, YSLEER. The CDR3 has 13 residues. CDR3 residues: CASSQREGQPQHF. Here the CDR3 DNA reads TGCGCCAGCAGCCAGCGGGAGGGCCAGCCCCAGCATTTT.

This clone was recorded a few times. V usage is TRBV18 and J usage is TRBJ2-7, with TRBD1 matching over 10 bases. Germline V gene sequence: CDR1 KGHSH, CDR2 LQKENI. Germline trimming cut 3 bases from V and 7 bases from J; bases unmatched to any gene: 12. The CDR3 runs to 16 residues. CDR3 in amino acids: CASSPSLGQGSLEQYF. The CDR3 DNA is TGTGCCAGCTCACCTAGTTTGGGACAGGGGTCCTTGGAGCAGTACTTC.